Listed below are T cell receptor beta chains from one sample, sequenced in a study of breast tumors, draining lymph nodes, adjacent tissues. MiXCR was run by TCRdb on the multiplex PCR reads, yielding one entry per CDR3 protein. The sample consists of some 120,000 distinct CDR3 sequences, 20% of them appearing once. The sample taken for sequencing was axillary lymph node tissue. These receptors were taken from a female donor with breast cancer. Some clones in this sample may be carry-over from other donors' samples. Each CDR3 is given with its conserved first and last residue. D genes are given only for firm matches. Some rows mark clone size as missing; the rest say once, few, many or name a class of expanded clone.

NA	TRBV24-1	TRBJ2-3	NA	TGTGCCACCAGGTGGCGGGGTACGCAGTACTTT	CATRWRGTQYF
many	TRBV6-1	TRBJ1-6	NA	TGTGCCAGCAGTGATGTCATTGGCGTTCGTTCACCCCTCCACTTT	CASSDVIGVRSPLHF
many	TRBV3-1	TRBJ2-1	NA	TGTGCCAGCAGCCCCCGGGACAAGTACAATGAGCAGTTCTTC	CASSPRDKYNEQFF
many	TRBV10-3	TRBJ2-2	NA	TGTGCCATCAGCTTCCAGGGTTTCGGGGAGCTGTTTTTT	CAISFQGFGELFF
many	TRBV29-1	TRBJ2-3	TRBD2	TGCAGCGTTGAACGGGGGGGCGTAGATACGCAGTATTTT	CSVERGGVDTQYF
many	TRBV18	TRBJ2-7	NA	TGTGCCAGCTCAACACTTAGAACCTACGAGCAGTACTTC	CASSTLRTYEQYF
once	TRBV4-1	TRBJ2-4	TRBD2	TGCGCCAGCAGCCAAGGGGCTAGCGGGGGCGTAGAAAGCATTCAGTACTTC	CASSQGASGGVESIQYF
many	TRBV25-1	TRBJ2-2	NA	TGTGCCAGCAGAAGAATGACCGGGGAGCTGTTTTTT	CASRRMTGELFF
many	TRBV6-1	TRBJ2-3	NA	TGTGCCAGCAGTGACGGCGGGGCTTCAGATACGCAGTATTTT	CASSDGGASDTQYF
many	TRBV7-2	TRBJ2-1	TRBD2	TGTGCCAGCAGCTTAACTAGCGCCTACAATGAGCAGTTCTTC	CASSLTSAYNEQFF
many	TRBV11-3	TRBJ2-3	NA	TGTGCCAGCAGCGCACAAGTCACAGATACGCAGTATTTT	CASSAQVTDTQYF
few	TRBV11-2	TRBJ2-7	TRBD1	TGTGCCAGCAGCTTAGGGTATGGGACAGGGGAGCCCTACGAGCAGTACTTC	CASSLGYGTGEPYEQYF
once	TRBV5-6	TRBJ2-3	TRBD1	TGTGCCAGCAGCGTACAGGGGACAGATACGCAGTATTTT	CASSVQGTDTQYF
many	TRBV2	TRBJ2-1	TRBD2	TGTGCCAGCAGTGGACCGGGGGGAGCCCGACGCGCCAAGCAGTTCTTC	CASSGPGGARRAKQFF
many	TRBV20-1	TRBJ2-5	TRBD1	TGCAGTGCCACTACAGGGGGCCAAGAGACCCAGTACTTC	CSATTGGQETQYF
many	TRBV7-9	TRBJ2-5	NA	TGTGCCAGCAGACCAGGGACTTCTCAAGAGACCCAGTACTTC	CASRPGTSQETQYF
many	TRBV20-1	TRBJ2-3	NA	TGCAGTGCTATAATTAGTCCGGCCGGGGATACGCAGTATTTT	CSAIISPAGDTQYF
many	TRBV10-1	TRBJ2-2	NA	TGCGCCAGCAGTGATCAGGGGACCGGGGAGCTGTTTTTT	CASSDQGTGELFF
NA	TRBV25-1	TRBJ2-2	TRBD1	TGTGCCAGCAGTGAAAGACAGGGGGCTGGCGGGGAGCTGTTTTTT	CASSERQGAGGELFF
many	TRBV6-1	TRBJ1-2	NA	TGTGCCAGCAGTGAACCGGGCAGAGACTATGGCTACACCTTC	CASSEPGRDYGYTF
many	TRBV7-3	TRBJ2-3	TRBD1	TGTGCCAGCAGCTTAATGGGACAGGGCAGGTATACGCAGTATTTT	CASSLMGQGRYTQYF
many	TRBV5-8	TRBJ2-3	TRBD2	TGTGCCAGCAGCTTGGTACTAGCGGGGGCAGATACGCAGTATTTT	CASSLVLAGADTQYF
many	TRBV6-1	TRBJ2-3	NA	TGTGCCAGCAGCCCCCGTCTCTTTGGGTCAGATACGCAGTATTTT	CASSPRLFGSDTQYF
many	TRBV2	TRBJ2-7	TRBD2	TGTGCCAGCAGCCTAAGACTAGCGGGAACCTACGAGCAGTACTTC	CASSLRLAGTYEQYF
many	TRBV20-1	TRBJ1-2	NA	TGCAGTGCTGTTATAGGTGTCGGAGCCTTAGGCTACACCTTC	CSAVIGVGALGYTF
many	TRBV19	TRBJ1-2	TRBD1	TGTGCCAGTAGTACCGGGACAGCATGGGGCTACACCTTC	CASSTGTAWGYTF
many	TRBV19	TRBJ1-2	NA	TGTGCCAGTAGTATTGCGGCAGGGGCCTTCTATGGCTACACCTTC	CASSIAAGAFYGYTF
many	TRBV9	TRBJ2-1	TRBD2	TGTGCCAGCAGCGTAGGACTAGCGGGAGTAGAGCAGTTCTTC	CASSVGLAGVEQFF
many	TRBV20-1	TRBJ2-7	NA	TGCAGTGCTGTAGAGGGGCGTAGCGAGCAGTACTTC	CSAVEGRSEQYF
NA	TRBV19	TRBJ2-5	NA	TGTGCCAGTAGACCAAGGACAGCAGAGACCCAGTACTTC	CASRPRTAETQYF
many	TRBV20-1	TRBJ1-3	TRBD1	TGCAGTGCCCCCGGACAGGGGAGGGGAAACACCATATATTTT	CSAPGQGRGNTIYF
many	TRBV7-9	TRBJ1-3	NA	TGTGCCAGCAGCTGGGAGAACAGTGGGCTGCGCCCATATTTT	CASSWENSGLRPYF
NA	TRBV28	TRBJ2-5	TRBD2	TGTGCCAGCAGTCTAACCGGGACTATGGGAGGTGAGACCCAGTACTTC	CASSLTGTMGGETQYF
many	TRBV25-1	TRBJ2-1	TRBD1	TGTGCCAGCAGTGAATCAGGGACAGGGATACATGAGCAGTTCTTC	CASSESGTGIHEQFF
NA	TRBV12-3/TRBV12-4	TRBJ2-5	TRBD2	TGTGCCAGCAGTTCCACCGGGGGGGCCGGGGAGACCCAGTACTTC	CASSSTGGAGETQYF
many	TRBV7-2	TRBJ2-7	NA	TGTGCCAGCAGCCGGCCGGGGCAGGGTTACGAGCAGTACTTC	CASSRPGQGYEQYF
NA	TRBV6-5	TRBJ1-5	NA	TGTGCCAGCAGAACGGGAGAGGGTGGCAATCAGCCCCAGCATTTT	CASRTGEGGNQPQHF
many	TRBV7-2	TRBJ2-1	TRBD2	TGTGCCAGCAGCTTAGCGCTCGGACTAGCGGGTGAGCAGTTCTTC	CASSLALGLAGEQFF
many	TRBV6-2/TRBV6-3	TRBJ2-3	TRBD2	TGTGCCACCCTGAATAGCGGGGGGGCAACAGATACGCAGTATTTT	CATLNSGGATDTQYF
many	TRBV19	TRBJ2-2	NA	TGTGCCAGTAGTATAACAAGGGCGAGCGGGGAGCTGTTTTTT	CASSITRASGELFF
many	TRBV20-1	TRBJ2-2	NA	TGCAGTGCTAGAGGGACAAGGGGACGGGGAGCCGGGGAGCTGTTTTTT	CSARGTRGRGAGELFF
many	TRBV20-1	TRBJ2-1	TRBD2	TGCAGTGCTAGACCCATAGCGGGGGGCTACAATGAGCAGTTCTTC	CSARPIAGGYNEQFF
many	TRBV6-4	TRBJ1-2	TRBD1	TGTGCCAGCAGCCGGGACAGCTCTGGCAACTATGGCTACACCTTC	CASSRDSSGNYGYTF
many	TRBV18	TRBJ2-7	NA	TGTGCCAGCTCAACACGGACAAATGTCGAGCAGTACTTC	CASSTRTNVEQYF
NA	TRBV6-2/TRBV6-3	TRBJ2-7	TRBD1	TGTGCCAGCAGTTACCTACAGGGGTACGAGCAGTACTTC	CASSYLQGYEQYF
many	TRBV18	TRBJ2-1	NA	TGTGCCAGCTCACCAGACAGGAACAATGAGCAGTTCTTC	CASSPDRNNEQFF
many	TRBV7-3	TRBJ2-7	NA	TGTGCCAGCAGCTTAGACAGACCCTACGAGCAGTACTTC	CASSLDRPYEQYF
NA	TRBV20-1	TRBJ1-2	TRBD1	TGCAGTGTAGGCGGGACAGGAGATCTAAGTGATGGCTACACCTTC	CSVGGTGDLSDGYTF
many	TRBV20-1	TRBJ1-2	TRBD1	TGCAGTGCTAGAGCCCAGGACAGGGCGGGTGGCTACACCTTC	CSARAQDRAGGYTF
many	TRBV5-1	TRBJ2-1	TRBD2	TGCGCCAGCAGCTTGGATCTAGCGGGGGGACGATACTCCTACAATGAGCAGTTCTTC	CASSLDLAGGRYSYNEQFF
many	TRBV12-3/TRBV12-4	TRBJ2-7	TRBD1	TGTGCCAGCAGCTACCCACAGGGGAGTTACGAGCAGTACTTC	CASSYPQGSYEQYF
many	TRBV29-1	TRBJ2-3	TRBD1	TGCAGCGTGGGGGACAGGGTTATTTCAGATACGCAGTATTTT	CSVGDRVISDTQYF
many	TRBV13	TRBJ2-7	NA	TGTGCCAGCAGCTCGGCTACAGGTAAAACCTACGAGCAGTACTTC	CASSSATGKTYEQYF
many	TRBV20-1	TRBJ2-1	NA	TGCAGTGCTAGGCGGCAGAGTGAGCAGTTCTTC	CSARRQSEQFF
NA	TRBV12-3/TRBV12-4	TRBJ1-4	NA	TGTGCCAGCGGAGATTTAAGGGGGGGGAGTGCGGAAAAACTGTTTTTT	CASGDLRGGSAEKLFF
many	TRBV6-5	TRBJ2-3	NA	TGTGCCAGCACGCCCGGGACCGCCCAGGGTACGCAGTATTTT	CASTPGTAQGTQYF
many	TRBV6-1	TRBJ2-7	NA	TGTGCCAGCGGCTACGGAAGGGGGGGTTACCTCTTC	CASGYGRGGYLF
many	TRBV20-1	TRBJ2-5	NA	TGCAGTGTCGGCTATCGGGAGACCCAGTACTTC	CSVGYRETQYF
many	TRBV7-8	TRBJ1-5	NA	TGTGCCAGCAGCTTAGCGCGGGCGAATAGCAATCAGCCCCAGCATTTT	CASSLARANSNQPQHF